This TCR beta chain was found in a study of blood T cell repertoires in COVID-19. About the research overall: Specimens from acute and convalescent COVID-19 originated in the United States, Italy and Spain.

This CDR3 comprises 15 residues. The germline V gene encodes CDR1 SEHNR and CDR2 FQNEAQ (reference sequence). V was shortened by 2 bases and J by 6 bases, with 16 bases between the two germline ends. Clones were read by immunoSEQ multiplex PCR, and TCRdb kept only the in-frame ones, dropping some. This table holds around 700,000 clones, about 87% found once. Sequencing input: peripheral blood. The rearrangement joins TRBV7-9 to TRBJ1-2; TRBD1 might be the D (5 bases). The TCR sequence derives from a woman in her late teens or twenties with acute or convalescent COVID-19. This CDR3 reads CASSLSSGTRNGYTF. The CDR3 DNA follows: TGTGCCAGCAGCTTATCTTCAGGGACTAGGAATGGCTACACCTTC. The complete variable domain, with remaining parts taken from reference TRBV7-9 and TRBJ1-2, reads DTGVSQNPRHKITKRGQNVTFRCDPISEHNRLYWYRQTLGQGPEFLTYFQNEAQLEKSRLLSDRFSAERPKGSFSTLEIQRTEQGDSAMYLCASSLSSGTRNGYTFGSGTRLTVV.